The present TCR beta chain was sequenced within a study of T-cell reconstitution after alpha-beta-depleted transplantation in children. The library targeted TCRbeta and was prepared with unique molecular identifiers. TCRdb recomputed calls from the PCR reads with MiXCR, one row per CDR3 protein. The sample consists of hundreds of thousands of distinct CDR3 sequences, about 15% of them appearing once. Germline CDR1 and CDR2: SQVTM and ANQGSEA. V shed 6 bases, J shed 5 bases, and the junction held 12 bases outside the gene matches. CDR3 size: 15 residues. The sample consisted of PBMCs from the stem cell graft donor, taken from the stem cell graft. The V and J genes are TRBV29-1 and TRBJ2-5, with 10 bases lining up with TRBD1. The receptor was derived from a human donor who donated a stem cell graft to a child with acute myeloid leukemia. The CDR3 sequence is CSVGIRTGGLETQYF. The CDR3 region has the DNA TGCAGCGTAGGGATCCGGACAGGGGGGCTGGAGACCCAGTACTTC.